This entry describes one TCR beta chain. Its specificity is not known. At collection, donors were nominally healthy, but unrecorded immune exposures were probable. The sample originates from a study of cytomegalovirus exposure and HLA in healthy donors. Study-wide points: Reports state that TCR beta sequences accurately predicted most subjects' HLA-A and HLA-B alleles. It was confirmed in vitro that three of the CMV-associated chains were specific for CMV antigens. Fewer N-insertions than the approximately 610-donor mean were reportedly shown by an Asian-associated ancestry cluster in a later analysis.

CDR3 size: 15 residues. J lost 7 bases, V lost 5 bases, and 10 bases had no gene match. The germline gives CDR1 SGHAT, CDR2 FQNNGV. Amplification used 60 Vbeta primers and 13 Jbeta primers. Assay: immunoSEQ multiplex PCR; the TCRdb copy retains only in-frame clones and omits some. The sample lists more than 200,000 clones; 82% were seen once. The sample comprised PBMCs. This receptor was identified in a man aged 35 to 55 in good health and CMV-seropositive. The V call is TRBV11-2, the J call TRBJ2-5, with 10 bases that match TRBD1. The chain's CDR3 is CASSVRDRGSVTQYF. DNA of the CDR3: TGTGCCAGCAGCGTAAGGGACAGGGGAAGTGTGACCCAGTACTTC.